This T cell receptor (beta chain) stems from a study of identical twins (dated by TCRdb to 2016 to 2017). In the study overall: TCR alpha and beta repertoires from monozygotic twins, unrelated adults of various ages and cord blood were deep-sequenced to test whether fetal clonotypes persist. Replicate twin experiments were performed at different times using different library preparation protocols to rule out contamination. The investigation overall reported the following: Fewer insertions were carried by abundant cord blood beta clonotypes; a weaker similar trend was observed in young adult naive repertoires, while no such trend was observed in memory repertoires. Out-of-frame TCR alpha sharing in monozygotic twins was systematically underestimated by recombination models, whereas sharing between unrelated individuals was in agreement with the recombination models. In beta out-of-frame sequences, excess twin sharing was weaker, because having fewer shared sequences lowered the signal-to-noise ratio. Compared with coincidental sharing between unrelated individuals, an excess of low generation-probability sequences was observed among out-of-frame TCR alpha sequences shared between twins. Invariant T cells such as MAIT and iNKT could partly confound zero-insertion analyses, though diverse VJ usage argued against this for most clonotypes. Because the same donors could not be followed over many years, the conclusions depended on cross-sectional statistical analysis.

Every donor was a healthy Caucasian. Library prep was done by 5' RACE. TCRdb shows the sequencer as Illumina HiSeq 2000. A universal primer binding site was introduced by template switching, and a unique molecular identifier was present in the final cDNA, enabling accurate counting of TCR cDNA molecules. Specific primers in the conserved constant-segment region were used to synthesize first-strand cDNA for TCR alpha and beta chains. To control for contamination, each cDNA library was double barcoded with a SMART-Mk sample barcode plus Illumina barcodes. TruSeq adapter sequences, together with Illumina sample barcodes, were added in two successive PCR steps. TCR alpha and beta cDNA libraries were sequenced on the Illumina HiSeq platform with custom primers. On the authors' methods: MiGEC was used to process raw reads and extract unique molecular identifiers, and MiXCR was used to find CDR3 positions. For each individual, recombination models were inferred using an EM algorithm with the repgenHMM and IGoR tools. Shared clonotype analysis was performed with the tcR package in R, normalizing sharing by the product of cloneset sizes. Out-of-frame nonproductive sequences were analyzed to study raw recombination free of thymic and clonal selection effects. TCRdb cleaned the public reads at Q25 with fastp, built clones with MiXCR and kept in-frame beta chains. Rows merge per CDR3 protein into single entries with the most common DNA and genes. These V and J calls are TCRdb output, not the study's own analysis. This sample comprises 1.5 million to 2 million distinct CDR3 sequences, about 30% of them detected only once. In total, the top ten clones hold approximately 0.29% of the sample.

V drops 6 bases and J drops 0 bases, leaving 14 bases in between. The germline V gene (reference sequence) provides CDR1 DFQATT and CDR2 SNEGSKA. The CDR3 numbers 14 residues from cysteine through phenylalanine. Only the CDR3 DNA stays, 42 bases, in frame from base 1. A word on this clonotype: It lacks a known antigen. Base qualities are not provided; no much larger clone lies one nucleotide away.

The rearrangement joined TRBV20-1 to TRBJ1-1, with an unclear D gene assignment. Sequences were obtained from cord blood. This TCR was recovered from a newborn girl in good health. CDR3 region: CSADQATLNTEAFF. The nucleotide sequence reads TGCAGTGCCGACCAGGCGACCCTGAACACTGAAGCTTTCTTT.